These 31 T cell receptor beta chains were sequenced from one sample in a study of regulatory T cells in long-lasting Graves disease. According to the study, TCR beta libraries were built with iRepertoire HTBI primers and CDR3-region Arm-PCR. TCRdb ran MiXCR on the multiplex PCR reads and lists one entry per CDR3 protein. The sample carries about 500,000 distinct CDR3 sequences, about a sixth recorded once. Described time point: newly diagnosed GD, antithyroid drugs for less than 3 months. PBMC-extracted RNA yielded the TCR library. The same sample was also used in a study of T cells in Graves' hyperthyroidism and ophthalmopathy.

The source was peripheral blood mononuclear cells (PBMCs), collected at new diagnosis, from a patient treated with antithyroid drugs. Every receptor here comes from a man aged 35 to 55 with Graves disease.

This clonotype was observed many times. The rearrangement joins TRBV2 to TRBJ2-3; D possibly corresponds to TRBD1 (6 bases). The CDR3 runs 11 residues. Between the trimmed V and J ends, which lost 8 bases and 6 bases, there was a span of 9 bases. CDR1 SNHLY and CDR2 FYNNEI come from the germline V gene. CDR3 sequence: CASLQGDTQYF. CDR3 DNA: TGTGCCAGCCTCCAGGGGGATACGCAGTATTTT.

In the case of this clonotype: One base away lies a much larger clone, so this may be a sequencing read error. The chain links TRBV6-2 or TRBV6-3 to TRBJ1-5; possibly TRBD1 for D (5 bases). Germline V gives CDR1 MNHEY, CDR2 SVGEGT. The CDR3 has 15 amino acids. V was trimmed by 0 bases and J by 0 bases, leaving 6 bases between them. The CDR3 DNA reads as TGTGCCAGCAGTTACTCCAGGGTTAGCAATCAGCCCCAGCATTTT. Residues: CASSYSRVSNQPQHF.

The rearrangement joins TRBV6-1 to TRBJ2-1, with D hard to call. Germline CDR1 and CDR2: MNHNS and SASEGT. Trimming cost V 2 bases and J 7 bases, with 0 bases left between them. CDR3 length: 10 amino acids. For the CDR3, the DNA is TGTGCCAGCAGTGAAAATGAGCAGTTCTTC. Translated, it gives CASSENEQFF.

This clonotype showed up many times. V and J are TRBV28 and TRBJ2-5; perhaps TRBD1 as D (7 bases). The germline V gene encodes CDR1 MDHEN and CDR2 SYDVKM. With 5 bases removed from V and 2 bases from J, the gap between germline ends came to 15 bases. The CDR3 sequence is 15 residues long. CDR3 in DNA: TGTGCCAGCAGTGGTCTGGAGGGACAGCAAGAGACCCAGTACTTC. Its translation is CASSGLEGQQETQYF. Supplemented by reference TRBV28 and TRBJ2-5, the full variable domain reads DVKVTQSSRYLVKRTGEKVFLECVQDMDHENMFWYRQDPGLGLRLIYFSYDVKMKEKGDIPEGYSVSREKKERFSLILESASTNQTSMYLCASSGLEGQQETQYFGPGTRLLVL.

The sample holds many counts of this clonotype. The chain is built from TRBV10-3 and TRBJ2-1; possible D gene TRBD2, 5 bases. Germline lookup yields CDR1 ENHRY and CDR2 SYGVKD. With 6 bases removed from V and 5 bases from J, the gap between germline ends came to 14 bases. The CDR3 runs to 14 residues. CDR3 region: CAISGLDQHNEQFF. In DNA form, the CDR3 reads TGTGCCATCAGCGGACTGGACCAGCACAATGAGCAGTTCTTC.

This clonotype has a count of ten or more. This chain uses TRBV20-1 with TRBJ2-3; possibly TRBD1 or TRBD2 for D (5 bases each). The V gene lost 6 bases and the J gene lost 3 bases, with 16 bases spanning the gap. CDR3 length equals 14 residues. Germline CDR1 is DFQATT and CDR2 is SNEGSKA (reference sequence). DNA for the CDR3: TGCAGTGCCCACCCCGGGACGCCAACAGATACGCAGTATTTT. It specifies CSAHPGTPTDTQYF.

In its sample, this clonotype was seen many times. The chain has TRBV6-2 or TRBV6-3 and TRBJ1-2; D unclear. This CDR3 is 13 amino acids long. The germline gives CDR1 MNHEY, CDR2 SVGEGT. The germline V and J ends were trimmed by 5 bases and 3 bases, with 10 bases remaining between them. DNA for the CDR3: TGTGCCAGCAGTCGCGACACGTACTATGGCTACACCTTC. Residues: CASSRDTYYGYTF.

This clonotype occurred many times. J is TRBJ2-1 and V is TRBV11-2, with TRBD1 identical over 9 bases. V was pared by 4 bases and J by 6 bases, with 4 bases of the junction left unmatched. Looked up from germline, CDR1 is SGHAT and CDR2 is FQNNGV. This CDR3 is built from 14 residues. CDR3 in amino acids: CASSSNRGRNEQFF. In nucleotides, the CDR3 is TGTGCCAGCAGCTCAAACAGGGGGCGCAATGAGCAGTTCTTC.

The V call is TRBV28, the J call TRBJ1-4, with a weak D call TRBD1 (5 bases). CDR1 is MDHEN and CDR2 is SYDVKM in the germline V gene. The CDR3 is 16 amino acids. V was trimmed by 1 base and J by 2 bases, leaving 11 bases between them. As DNA, the CDR3 is TGTGCCAGCAGTTTATTGGAAGGGGCGACTAATGAAAAACTGTTTTTT. This codes for CASSLLEGATNEKLFF.

Only a few counts were recorded for this clonotype. The chain combines TRBV6-5 with TRBJ2-7; TRBD2 aligns across 10 bases. The CDR3 contains 18 residues. CDR1 MNHEY and CDR2 SVGAGI come from the germline V gene. Trimming at V came to 4 bases and at J to 1 base, leaving 13 bases not matched to a gene. CDR3 residues: CASSSFVLAGRNSYEQYF. Written as DNA, the CDR3 is TGTGCCAGCAGTTCTTTCGTACTAGCGGGACGAAATTCCTACGAGCAGTACTTC.

This clonotype came up many times. The J gene is TRBJ2-7, the V gene TRBV12-3 or TRBV12-4; weak D call: TRBD1 (6 bases). The CDR3 sequence is 11 residues long. Trimming removed 11 bases at V and 3 bases at J, with 11 bases between. The CDR3 here is CAYEGVYEQYF. The CDR3 coding sequence is TGTGCCTACGAGGGGGTCTACGAGCAGTACTTC.

In this sample, this clonotype turned up a few times. This chain uses TRBV5-1 with TRBJ2-5; TRBD2 matches 10 bases. J was trimmed by 3 bases and V by 1 base; bases with no gene match: 6. From germline, CDR1 is SGHRS and CDR2 YFSETQ. The CDR3 contains 16 residues. CDR3 sequence reads: CASSLQTSGTKETQYF. The CDR3 DNA is TGCGCCAGCAGCTTGCAAACTAGCGGGACCAAAGAGACCCAGTACTTC.

This clonotype was counted at least ten times. This sequence joins TRBV12-3 or TRBV12-4 and TRBJ1-5; D not certain. The CDR3 is 14 amino acids. The V and J ends lost 3 bases and 2 bases respectively, with 8 bases between them. The CDR3 DNA follows: TGTGCCAGCAGTTTCTCTGGGGGCAATCAGCCCCAGCATTTT. It specifies CASSFSGGNQPQHF.

This clonotype has only a few counts. The CDR3 reads CASSEIRSGGRGRETQYF. The CDR3 DNA follows: TGTGCCAGCAGTGAAATCAGGTCCGGCGGGAGGGGTAGAGAGACCCAGTACTTC. V and J are TRBV25-1 and TRBJ2-5, with 9 bases identical to TRBD2. The ends lost 2 bases at V and 4 bases at J; junction bases unmatched: 14. The CDR3 is made up of 18 amino acids. Germline V gene lookup returns CDR1 MGHDK and CDR2 SYGVNS.

In this sample, this clonotype turned up a few times. This chain uses TRBV28 with TRBJ2-5, with 11 bases identical to TRBD2. The CDR3 contains 16 residues. The J segment lost 3 bases and the V segment lost 5 bases, leaving 8 bases of the junction unmatched. Germline V CDR1 and CDR2: MDHEN, SYDVKM. CDR3 in amino acids: CASSDKPGLAEETQYF. The CDR3 DNA follows: TGTGCCAGCAGTGATAAACCGGGACTAGCGGAAGAGACCCAGTACTTC. The full variable domain, in which reference TRBV28 and TRBJ2-5 provide the parts outside the CDR3, is DVKVTQSSRYLVKRTGEKVFLECVQDMDHENMFWYRQDPGLGLRLIYFSYDVKMKEKGDIPEGYSVSREKKERFSLILESASTNQTSMYLCASSDKPGLAEETQYFGPGTRLLVL.

This clonotype has at least ten counts. The chain couples TRBV6-1 to TRBJ2-6; 10 nucleotides line up with TRBD1. J was trimmed by 0 bases and V by 6 bases; bases with no gene match: 11. The CDR3 runs to 19 residues. Germline loops: CDR1 MNHNS, CDR2 SASEGT. The CDR3 sequence is CASSPGWGQGRSGANVLTF. The CDR3, as DNA: TGTGCCAGCAGCCCCGGGTGGGGACAGGGGCGCTCTGGGGCCAACGTCCTGACTTTC.

This chain joins TRBV12-3 or TRBV12-4 and TRBJ1-5, with D unclear. The CDR3 sequence is 14 residues long. V lost 6 bases and J lost 6, with 15 bases in between. The CDR3 loop is CASRADGVVQPQHF. DNA of the CDR3: TGTGCCAGCAGGGCCGATGGGGTGGTTCAGCCCCAGCATTTT.

About this clonotype: A much larger clone lies a single base off, so this may be a read error. The chain employs TRBV20-1 and TRBJ2-4; a weak D match, TRBD2 (5 bases). This CDR3 spans 14 amino acids. The germline gives CDR1 DFQATT, CDR2 SNEGSKA (reference sequence). V shed 4 bases and J shed 8 bases, with 18 bases lying between them. CDR3 coding DNA: TGCAGTGCTACTGACGGGATTGCACAGTACATTCAGTACTTC. It yields the protein CSATDGIAQYIQYF.

This rearrangement joins TRBV5-1 to TRBJ1-2; no definite D call. The germline V and J ends were trimmed by 0 bases and 7 bases, with 7 bases remaining between them. Per germline, CDR1 SGHRS and CDR2 YFSETQ. The CDR3 sequence is 12 residues long. The chain's CDR3 is CASSLDLGGYTF. For the CDR3, the DNA is TGCGCCAGCAGCTTGGACTTAGGTGGCTACACCTTC.

This clonotype was seen many times. The chain is built from TRBV9 and TRBJ1-5; unclear D gene. Germline CDR1 is SGDLS and CDR2 is YYNGEE. CDR3 length: 13 amino acids. V was trimmed by 1 base and J by 4 bases, leaving 6 bases between them. The CDR3 sequence: CASSVPGNQPQHF. The CDR3 nucleotides read TGTGCCAGCAGCGTACCCGGTAATCAGCCCCAGCATTTT.

This clonotype has at least ten counts. The chain is built from TRBV3-1 and TRBJ1-2; TRBD1 matches at 9 bases. The V gene's germline CDR1 is LGHDT and CDR2 YNNKEL (reference sequence). This CDR3 contains 14 residues. V lost 4 bases, J lost 5 bases, and 5 bases stayed unmatched. In DNA, the CDR3 is TGTGCCAGCAGCCTCCGGGACAGGGTTTATGGCTACACCTTC. Translated, it gives CASSLRDRVYGYTF. The full variable domain, with the rest looked up from reference TRBV3-1 and TRBJ1-2, is DTAVSQTPKYLVTQMGNDKSIKCEQNLGHDTMYWYKQDSKKFLKIMFSYNNKELIINETVPNRFSPKSPDKAHLNLHINSLELGDSAVYFCASSLRDRVYGYTFGSGTRLTVV.

The rearrangement links TRBV7-9 to TRBJ2-3, with a weak D call TRBD1 (5 bases). V was cut by 5 bases and J by 4 bases, with 22 bases left in between. Germline CDR1 reads SEHNR; CDR2 reads FQNEAQ (reference sequence). This CDR3 contains 17 residues. DNA of the CDR3: TGTGCCAGCAGCCGAAACAGCAGGGTTGGATTCGCAGATACGCAGTATTTT. Translation gives CASSRNSRVGFADTQYF.

V and J are TRBV5-1 and TRBJ1-2; 7 bases are a match to TRBD1. CDR3 size: 15 residues. Trimming at V came to 4 bases and at J to 3 bases, leaving 9 bases not matched to a gene. Germline V CDR1 and CDR2: SGHRS, YFSETQ. The CDR3 region is CASSVGQAGDYGYTF. The CDR3 bases are TGCGCCAGCAGCGTTGGACAGGCCGGGGACTATGGCTACACCTTC.

This clonotype appeared many times. The J gene is TRBJ2-1, the V gene TRBV7-9, with 12 bases lining up with TRBD2. Per the germline V gene, CDR1 is SEHNR and CDR2 is FQNEAQ (reference sequence). The ends lost 1 base at V and 0 bases at J; junction bases unmatched: 1. The CDR3 has 17 residues. CDR3 sequence reads: CASSLGGLAGSYNEQFF. In DNA form, the CDR3 reads TGTGCCAGCAGCTTAGGGGGACTAGCGGGCTCCTACAATGAGCAGTTCTTC.

This sequence joins TRBV29-1 and TRBJ1-3, with D perhaps matching TRBD1 (5 bases). CDR3 length: 14 residues. Between the trimmed V and J ends, which lost 4 bases and 1 base, there was a span of 11 bases. The germline CDR1 and CDR2 sequences are SQVTM and ANQGSEA. CDR3 in DNA: TGCAGCGTTGCGTGGGCAGGGTCTGGAAACACCATATATTTT. Its translation is CSVAWAGSGNTIYF.

In this sample, this clonotype turned up many times. The gene calls are TRBV29-1 and TRBJ2-7, with 10 bases identical to TRBD2. Trimming took 7 bases from V and 0 from J; bases not matched to a gene: 6. CDR3 length equals 14 residues. Germline lookup yields CDR1 SQVTM and CDR2 ANQGSEA. In DNA, the CDR3 is TGCAGCGCTGGGACTAGCGAAAACTCCTACGAGCAGTACTTC. It codes for CSAGTSENSYEQYF.

This clonotype was counted a few times. This chain uses TRBV12-3 or TRBV12-4 with TRBJ2-1; TRBD2 agrees at 10 bases. The CDR3 length is 16 residues. Trimming took 5 bases from V and 3 from J; bases not matched to a gene: 7. The CDR3 DNA is TGTGCCAGCAGTATCAGGACTAGCGGATTCTACAATGAGCAGTTCTTC. Protein sequence: CASSIRTSGFYNEQFF.

Points on this clonotype: This may stem from a read error, because a much larger clone lies one nucleotide away. The V and J genes are TRBV2 and TRBJ1-2; D call uncertain. V lost 3 bases, J lost 4 bases, and 9 bases lay in between. The CDR3 loop spans 13 amino acids. Germline V gene sequence: CDR1 SNHLY, CDR2 FYNNEI. DNA for the CDR3: TGTGCCAGCAGTGAGAAGGGAACCTATGGCTACACCTTC. The encoded protein is CASSEKGTYGYTF.

V usage is TRBV19 and J usage is TRBJ1-1, with D unclear. This CDR3 contains 14 residues. The germline gives CDR1 LNHDA, CDR2 SQIVND (reference sequence). Trimming took off 7 bases at V and 1 base at J, with 13 bases between the two ends. The DNA for the CDR3 is TGTGCCAGTAAGGTCTACGCACCGAACACTGAAGCTTTCTTT. Translated: CASKVYAPNTEAFF. Full variable domain (missing parts from reference TRBV19 and TRBJ1-1): DGGITQSPKYLFRKEGQNVTLSCEQNLNHDAMYWYRQDPGQGLRLIYYSQIVNDFQKGDIAEGYSVSREKKESFPLTVTSAQKNPTAFYLCASKVYAPNTEAFFGQGTRLTVV.

This clonotype occurred many times. This chain uses TRBV28 with TRBJ2-5; D gene uncertain. V was trimmed by 3 bases and J by 5 bases, leaving 16 bases between them. In germline, CDR1 is MDHEN, CDR2 SYDVKM. The CDR3 length is 15 residues. The CDR3, as DNA: TGTGCCAGCAGTTTTCTTAAGACATACACGGAGACCCAGTACTTC. It is translated as CASSFLKTYTETQYF.

This clonotype was counted at least ten times. The CDR3 bases are TGTGCCAGCAGCCAAGTCTCCTACGAGCAGTACTTC. As protein: CASSQVSYEQYF. This chain links TRBV3-1 with TRBJ2-7; no definite D call. The ends were cut back, 1 base at V and 0 bases at J, with 1 base in the middle. CDR1 LGHDT and CDR2 YNNKEL come from the germline V gene (reference sequence). This CDR3 is 12 amino acids long.